Detailed here is one T cell receptor (beta chain). Its antigen is currently unknown. Time point specified: cycle 4 day 1 (C4D1), after less than seven weeks of nivolumab. All patients experienced relapse after autologous stem cell transplantation, and brentuximab vedotin exposure was variable. This record belongs to a study of PD-1 blockade in classical Hodgkin lymphoma. Study results and caveats: Patients were excluded if nivolumab began under 1 year after ASCT (the autologous transplant).

Trimming took off 4 bases at V and 2 bases at J, with 17 bases between the two ends. In germline, CDR1 is SGHRS, CDR2 YFSETQ. This CDR3 region has 16 residues. Here immunoSEQ multiplex PCR was the method, and the copy in TCRdb shows in-frame clones only, minus some. This sample carries under 80,000 clones, about 90% of them seen once, and the ten largest clones take about 8.1%. The input for sequencing was peripheral blood mononuclear cells (PBMCs), taken before the fourth cycle of nivolumab. The receptor was derived from a human donor with classical Hodgkin lymphoma. The chain carries TRBV5-1 and TRBJ2-3; D is perhaps TRBD1 (6 bases). CDR3: CASSLDSQTHTDTQYF. In DNA form, the CDR3 reads TGCGCCAGCAGCCTGGACAGCCAGACACACACAGATACGCAGTATTTT.